The 18 T cell receptor beta chains reported below all come from one sample, sequenced in a study of PD-L1 blockade in urothelial cancer. Time point in this sample: pretreatment peripheral blood. The table came from immunoSEQ multiplex PCR; TCRdb's copy has only in-frame clones and leaves some out. The sample has approximately 45,000 clones; approximately 85% are singletons. This specimen consisted of PBMCs, obtained around atezolizumab (anti-PD-L1) treatment. The receptors come from a man between 50 and 59 years old with urothelial cancer.

The chain links TRBV7-8 to TRBJ1-5, with D possibly matching TRBD1 (6 bases). Trimming took off 1 base at V and 5 bases at J, with 15 bases between the two ends. The germline V gene encodes CDR1 SGHVS and CDR2 FQNEAQ. The CDR3 consists of 16 residues. The CDR3 sequence: CASSLDSRGHHQPQHF. As DNA, the CDR3 is TGTGCCAGCAGCTTAGACAGCAGGGGACACCATCAGCCCCAGCATTTT.

The chain couples TRBV7-9 to TRBJ1-1, with D unresolved. Trimming took off 2 bases at V and 5 bases at J, with 12 bases between the two ends. Germline lookup yields CDR1 SEHNR and CDR2 FQNEAQ (reference sequence). The CDR3 runs to 14 residues. The CDR3: CASSLFEGGTEAFF. The CDR3 nucleotides are TGTGCCAGCAGCTTATTTGAGGGAGGGACTGAAGCTTTCTTT. Full variable domain (missing parts from reference TRBV7-9 and TRBJ1-1): DTGVSQNPRHKITKRGQNVTFRCDPISEHNRLYWYRQTLGQGPEFLTYFQNEAQLEKSRLLSDRFSAERPKGSFSTLEIQRTEQGDSAMYLCASSLFEGGTEAFFGQGTRLTVV.

The gene calls are TRBV7-6 and TRBJ1-2; 10 nucleotides align to TRBD1. CDR3 length: 14 amino acids. J lost 5 bases, V lost 3 bases, and 3 bases had no gene match. Germline CDR1 reads SGHVS; CDR2 reads FNYEAQ. Written as DNA, the CDR3 is TGTGCCAGCAGCTTGGACAGGGGGGGGTATGGCTACACCTTC. Protein sequence: CASSLDRGGYGYTF.

The chain links TRBV5-1 to TRBJ2-1; D is perhaps TRBD2 (6 bases). The CDR3 contains 14 residues. Trimming took off 0 bases at V and 8 bases at J, with 12 bases between the two ends. Germline V gene lookup returns CDR1 SGHRS and CDR2 YFSETQ. The CDR3 loop reads CASSLELATDEQFF. CDR3 in DNA: TGCGCCAGCAGCTTGGAACTAGCTACGGATGAGCAGTTCTTC.

This clone appeared once. The gene calls are TRBV7-8 and TRBJ1-5; the match to TRBD1 covers 8 bases. The CDR3 has 14 residues. Germline assignment: CDR1 SGHVS and CDR2 FQNEAQ. V dropped 5 bases and J dropped 4; count of bases not matched to a gene: 4. CDR3 in amino acids: CASSPGQVNQPQHF. The CDR3 DNA follows: TGTGCCAGCAGCCCGGGACAGGTGAATCAGCCCCAGCATTTT. The full variable domain, rest sourced from reference TRBV7-8 and TRBJ1-5, is GAGVSQSPRYKVAKRGQDVALRCDPISGHVSLFWYQQALGQGPEFLTYFQNEAQLDKSGLPSDRFFAERPEGSVSTLKIQRTQQEDSAVYLCASSPGQVNQPQHFGDGTRLSIL.

The chain recombines TRBV18 with TRBJ2-5, with TRBD1 matching 8 bases. Germline CDR1 and CDR2: KGHSH and LQKENI. V shed 3 bases and J 5 bases; nucleotides not matched to a gene: 17. CDR3 size: 18 residues. The CDR3 bases are TGTGCCAGCTCACCTTTGGGTCAGGGGGCGACTACGGGCGAGACCCAGTACTTC. Translation: CASSPLGQGATTGETQYF.

This chain connects TRBV6-6 to TRBJ1-2, with TRBD1 matching over 8 bases. The germline V gene has CDR1 MNHNY and CDR2 SVGAGI (reference sequence). The junction had 8 bases not matched to a gene; V was cut back by 6 bases and J by 8 bases. CDR3 length: 13 amino acids. The CDR3 is CASSIQGVGGYTF. The CDR3 DNA reads as TGTGCCAGCAGCATACAGGGGGTAGGCGGCTACACCTTC.

This clone came up a few times. This chain connects TRBV6-5 to TRBJ2-3, with TRBD1 matching 8 bases. The CDR3 is made up of 13 amino acids. The germline V gene encodes CDR1 MNHEY and CDR2 SVGAGI. The J segment lost 5 bases and the V segment lost 7 bases, leaving 5 bases of the junction unmatched. This CDR3 reads CASKPGQGDTQYF. Here the CDR3 DNA reads TGTGCCAGCAAACCTGGACAGGGAGATACGCAGTATTTT.

The chain employs TRBV10-1 and TRBJ2-3, with D maybe TRBD1 (6 bases). The V gene lost 5 bases and the J gene lost 5 bases, with 8 bases spanning the gap. CDR1 is WNHNN and CDR2 is SYGVQD in the germline V gene (reference sequence). The CDR3 covers 12 residues. This CDR3 reads CASSWGQDTQYF. CDR3 nucleotide sequence: TGCGCCAGCAGTTGGGGACAAGATACGCAGTATTTT.

The gene calls are TRBV6-1 and TRBJ2-1, with D maybe TRBD1 (5 bases). Germline V lookup: CDR1 MNHNS, CDR2 SASEGT. The CDR3 has 12 residues. V was cut by 2 bases and J by 13 bases, with 12 bases left in between. Here the CDR3 reads CASSETDTAQFF. The CDR3 DNA is TGTGCCAGCAGTGAAACGGACACAGCACAGTTCTTC.

The rearrangement links TRBV15 to TRBJ1-5; D possibly corresponds to TRBD1 (6 bases). The germline V gene encodes CDR1 LNHNV and CDR2 YYDKDF (reference sequence). Trimming pared 5 bases from V and 16 bases from J, leaving 18 bases between. This CDR3 is built from 12 residues. CDR3 nucleotides: TGTGCCACCAGCCTCCCTCATCGGGACATCCATTTT. It is translated as CATSLPHRDIHF.

The V and J genes are TRBV9 and TRBJ1-3, with D perhaps matching TRBD1 (5 bases). This CDR3 has 15 residues. Trimming left V 3 bases short and J 0 bases short, with 10 bases between. Per the germline V gene, CDR1 is SGDLS and CDR2 is YYNGEE. The CDR3 DNA sequence: TGTGCCAGCAGCGCGGGGGTCTCCTCTGGAAACACCATATATTTT. Translation: CASSAGVSSGNTIYF.

The chain joins TRBV2 to TRBJ1-5; TRBD1 agrees at 10 bases. This CDR3 is 15 amino acids long. J was trimmed by 1 base and V by 6 bases; bases with no gene match: 3. Germline lookup yields CDR1 SNHLY and CDR2 FYNNEI. This CDR3 reads CASRGQGLSNQPQHF. The CDR3 DNA sequence: TGTGCCAGCAGGGGACAGGGGTTGAGCAATCAGCCCCAGCATTTT. Drawing the rest from reference TRBV2 and TRBJ1-5, the complete variable domain is EPEVTQTPSHQVTQMGQEVILRCVPISNHLYFYWYRQILGQKVEFLVSFYNNEISEKSEIFDDQFSVERPDGSNFTLKIRSTKLEDSAMYFCASRGQGLSNQPQHFGDGTRLSIL.

This chain links TRBV19 with TRBJ2-1; TRBD2 is a possible D gene (7 bases). V dropped 2 bases and J dropped 4 bases, with 15 bases sitting between them. This CDR3 contains 16 residues. CDR1 LNHDA and CDR2 SQIVND come from the germline V gene (reference sequence). CDR3 sequence (DNA): TGTGCCAGTAGTATAACTAGTGCGGGGGCATACAATGAGCAGTTCTTC. Protein sequence: CASSITSAGAYNEQFF.

This chain connects TRBV6-5 to TRBJ1-4; 10 bases align to TRBD1. This CDR3 is 15 amino acids long. Trimming cost V 6 bases and J 8 bases; bases outside gene matches: 9. CDR1 MNHEY and CDR2 SVGAGI come from the germline V gene. CDR3 sequence (DNA): TGTGCCAGCAGGCCGACAGGGGGCGCGACAGAAAAACTGTTTTTT. As protein: CASRPTGGATEKLFF.

The rearrangement uses TRBV19 and TRBJ2-7; 8 bases are a match to TRBD2. The germline gives CDR1 LNHDA, CDR2 SQIVND (reference sequence). Unmatched junction bases numbered 6, after V lost 5 bases and J lost 3 bases. The CDR3 loop spans 14 amino acids. CDR3 nucleotide sequence: TGTGCCAGTAGTCATAGCGGGAACTACTACGAGCAGTACTTC. This translates into CASSHSGNYYEQYF. The full variable domain, rest sourced from reference TRBV19 and TRBJ2-7, is DGGITQSPKYLFRKEGQNVTLSCEQNLNHDAMYWYRQDPGQGLRLIYYSQIVNDFQKGDIAEGYSVSREKKESFPLTVTSAQKNPTAFYLCASSHSGNYYEQYFGPGTRLTVT.

This rearrangement joins TRBV15 to TRBJ2-2; 8 bases fit TRBD2. Germline-derived CDR1 and CDR2 are LNHNV and YYDKDF (reference sequence). V trimming: 0 bases; J trimming: 7 bases; junction bases outside the gene matches: 4. The CDR3 loop spans 15 amino acids. The CDR3 DNA reads as TGTGCCACCAGCAGAGATCTTGCGGGGGGCGGGGAGCTGTTTTTT. It yields the protein CATSRDLAGGGELFF.

The chain is built from TRBV19 and TRBJ2-3; TRBD2 matches 7 bases. Germline-derived CDR1 and CDR2 are LNHDA and SQIVND (reference sequence). The trim removed 5 bases at V and 7 bases at J, leaving 9 bases unmatched. The CDR3 runs 14 residues. The CDR3 here is CASSAGGEGYTQYF. In nucleotides, the CDR3 is TGTGCCAGTAGTGCTGGCGGGGAGGGATATACGCAGTATTTT.